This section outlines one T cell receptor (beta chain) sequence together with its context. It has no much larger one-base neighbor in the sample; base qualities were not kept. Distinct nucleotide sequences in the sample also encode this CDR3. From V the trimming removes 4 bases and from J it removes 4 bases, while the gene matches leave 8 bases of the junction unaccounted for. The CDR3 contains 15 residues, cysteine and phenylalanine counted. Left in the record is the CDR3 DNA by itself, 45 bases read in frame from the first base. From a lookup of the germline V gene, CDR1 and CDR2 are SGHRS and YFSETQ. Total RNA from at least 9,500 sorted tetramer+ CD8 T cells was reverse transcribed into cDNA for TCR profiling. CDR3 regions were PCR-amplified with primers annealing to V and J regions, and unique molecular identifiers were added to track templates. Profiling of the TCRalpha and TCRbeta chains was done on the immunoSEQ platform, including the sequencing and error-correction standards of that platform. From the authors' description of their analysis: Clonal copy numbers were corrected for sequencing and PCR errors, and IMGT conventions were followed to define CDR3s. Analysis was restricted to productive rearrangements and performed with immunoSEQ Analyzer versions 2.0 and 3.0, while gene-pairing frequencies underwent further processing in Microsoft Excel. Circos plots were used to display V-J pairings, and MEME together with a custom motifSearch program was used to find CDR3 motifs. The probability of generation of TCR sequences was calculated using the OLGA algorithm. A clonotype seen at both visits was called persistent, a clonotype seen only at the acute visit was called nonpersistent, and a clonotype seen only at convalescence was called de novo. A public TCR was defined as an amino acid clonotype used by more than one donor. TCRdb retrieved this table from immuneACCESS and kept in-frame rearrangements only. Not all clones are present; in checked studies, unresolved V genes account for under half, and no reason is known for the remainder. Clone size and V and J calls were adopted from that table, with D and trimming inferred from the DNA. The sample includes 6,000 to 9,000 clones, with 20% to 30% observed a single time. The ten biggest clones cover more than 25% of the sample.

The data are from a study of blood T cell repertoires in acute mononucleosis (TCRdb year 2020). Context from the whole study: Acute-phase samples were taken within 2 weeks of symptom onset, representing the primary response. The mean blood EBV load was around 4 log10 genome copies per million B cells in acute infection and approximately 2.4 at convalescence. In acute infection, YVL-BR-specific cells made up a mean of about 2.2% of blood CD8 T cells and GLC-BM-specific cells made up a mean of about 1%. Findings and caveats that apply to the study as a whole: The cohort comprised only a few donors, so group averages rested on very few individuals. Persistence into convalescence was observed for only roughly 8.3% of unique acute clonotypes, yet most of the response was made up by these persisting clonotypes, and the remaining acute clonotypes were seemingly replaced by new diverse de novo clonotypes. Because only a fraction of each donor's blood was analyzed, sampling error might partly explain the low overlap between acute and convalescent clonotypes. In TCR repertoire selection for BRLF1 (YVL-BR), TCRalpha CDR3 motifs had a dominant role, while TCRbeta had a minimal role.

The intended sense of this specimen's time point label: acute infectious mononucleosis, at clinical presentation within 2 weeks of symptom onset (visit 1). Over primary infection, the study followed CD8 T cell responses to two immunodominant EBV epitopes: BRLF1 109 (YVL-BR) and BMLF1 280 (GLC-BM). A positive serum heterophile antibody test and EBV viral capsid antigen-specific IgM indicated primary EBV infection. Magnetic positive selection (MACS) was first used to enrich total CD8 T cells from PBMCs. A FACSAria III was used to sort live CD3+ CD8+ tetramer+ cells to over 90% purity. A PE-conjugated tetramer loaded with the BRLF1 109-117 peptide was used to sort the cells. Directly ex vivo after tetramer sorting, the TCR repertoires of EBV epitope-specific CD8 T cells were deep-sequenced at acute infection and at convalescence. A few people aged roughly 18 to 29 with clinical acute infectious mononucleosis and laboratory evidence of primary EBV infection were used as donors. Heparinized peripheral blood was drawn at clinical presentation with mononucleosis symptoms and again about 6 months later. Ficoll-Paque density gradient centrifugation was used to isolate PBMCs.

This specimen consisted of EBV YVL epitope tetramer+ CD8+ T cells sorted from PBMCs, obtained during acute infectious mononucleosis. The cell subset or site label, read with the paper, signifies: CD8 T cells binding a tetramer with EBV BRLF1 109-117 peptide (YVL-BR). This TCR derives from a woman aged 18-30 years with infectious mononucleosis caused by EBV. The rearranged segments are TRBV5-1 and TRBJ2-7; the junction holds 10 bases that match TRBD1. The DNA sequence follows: TGCGCCAGCAGCCCCGGGACAGGGGAAGGATACGAGCAGTACTTC. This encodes CASSPGTGEGYEQYF.